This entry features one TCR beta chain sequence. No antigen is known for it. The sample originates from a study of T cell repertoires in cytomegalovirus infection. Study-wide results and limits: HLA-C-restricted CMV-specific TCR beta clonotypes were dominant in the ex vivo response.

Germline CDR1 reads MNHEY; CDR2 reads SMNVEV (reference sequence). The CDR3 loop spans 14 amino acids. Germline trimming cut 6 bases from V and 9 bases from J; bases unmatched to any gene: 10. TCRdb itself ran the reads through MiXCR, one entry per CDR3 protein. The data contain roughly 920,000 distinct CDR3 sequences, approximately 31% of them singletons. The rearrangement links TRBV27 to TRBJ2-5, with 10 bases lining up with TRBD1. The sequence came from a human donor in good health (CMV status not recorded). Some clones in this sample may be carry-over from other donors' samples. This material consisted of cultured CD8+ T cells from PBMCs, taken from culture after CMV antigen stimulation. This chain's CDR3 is CASSRGTGAGAQYF. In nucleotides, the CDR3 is TGTGCCAGCAGCCGTGGGACAGGGGCCGGGGCCCAGTACTTC.